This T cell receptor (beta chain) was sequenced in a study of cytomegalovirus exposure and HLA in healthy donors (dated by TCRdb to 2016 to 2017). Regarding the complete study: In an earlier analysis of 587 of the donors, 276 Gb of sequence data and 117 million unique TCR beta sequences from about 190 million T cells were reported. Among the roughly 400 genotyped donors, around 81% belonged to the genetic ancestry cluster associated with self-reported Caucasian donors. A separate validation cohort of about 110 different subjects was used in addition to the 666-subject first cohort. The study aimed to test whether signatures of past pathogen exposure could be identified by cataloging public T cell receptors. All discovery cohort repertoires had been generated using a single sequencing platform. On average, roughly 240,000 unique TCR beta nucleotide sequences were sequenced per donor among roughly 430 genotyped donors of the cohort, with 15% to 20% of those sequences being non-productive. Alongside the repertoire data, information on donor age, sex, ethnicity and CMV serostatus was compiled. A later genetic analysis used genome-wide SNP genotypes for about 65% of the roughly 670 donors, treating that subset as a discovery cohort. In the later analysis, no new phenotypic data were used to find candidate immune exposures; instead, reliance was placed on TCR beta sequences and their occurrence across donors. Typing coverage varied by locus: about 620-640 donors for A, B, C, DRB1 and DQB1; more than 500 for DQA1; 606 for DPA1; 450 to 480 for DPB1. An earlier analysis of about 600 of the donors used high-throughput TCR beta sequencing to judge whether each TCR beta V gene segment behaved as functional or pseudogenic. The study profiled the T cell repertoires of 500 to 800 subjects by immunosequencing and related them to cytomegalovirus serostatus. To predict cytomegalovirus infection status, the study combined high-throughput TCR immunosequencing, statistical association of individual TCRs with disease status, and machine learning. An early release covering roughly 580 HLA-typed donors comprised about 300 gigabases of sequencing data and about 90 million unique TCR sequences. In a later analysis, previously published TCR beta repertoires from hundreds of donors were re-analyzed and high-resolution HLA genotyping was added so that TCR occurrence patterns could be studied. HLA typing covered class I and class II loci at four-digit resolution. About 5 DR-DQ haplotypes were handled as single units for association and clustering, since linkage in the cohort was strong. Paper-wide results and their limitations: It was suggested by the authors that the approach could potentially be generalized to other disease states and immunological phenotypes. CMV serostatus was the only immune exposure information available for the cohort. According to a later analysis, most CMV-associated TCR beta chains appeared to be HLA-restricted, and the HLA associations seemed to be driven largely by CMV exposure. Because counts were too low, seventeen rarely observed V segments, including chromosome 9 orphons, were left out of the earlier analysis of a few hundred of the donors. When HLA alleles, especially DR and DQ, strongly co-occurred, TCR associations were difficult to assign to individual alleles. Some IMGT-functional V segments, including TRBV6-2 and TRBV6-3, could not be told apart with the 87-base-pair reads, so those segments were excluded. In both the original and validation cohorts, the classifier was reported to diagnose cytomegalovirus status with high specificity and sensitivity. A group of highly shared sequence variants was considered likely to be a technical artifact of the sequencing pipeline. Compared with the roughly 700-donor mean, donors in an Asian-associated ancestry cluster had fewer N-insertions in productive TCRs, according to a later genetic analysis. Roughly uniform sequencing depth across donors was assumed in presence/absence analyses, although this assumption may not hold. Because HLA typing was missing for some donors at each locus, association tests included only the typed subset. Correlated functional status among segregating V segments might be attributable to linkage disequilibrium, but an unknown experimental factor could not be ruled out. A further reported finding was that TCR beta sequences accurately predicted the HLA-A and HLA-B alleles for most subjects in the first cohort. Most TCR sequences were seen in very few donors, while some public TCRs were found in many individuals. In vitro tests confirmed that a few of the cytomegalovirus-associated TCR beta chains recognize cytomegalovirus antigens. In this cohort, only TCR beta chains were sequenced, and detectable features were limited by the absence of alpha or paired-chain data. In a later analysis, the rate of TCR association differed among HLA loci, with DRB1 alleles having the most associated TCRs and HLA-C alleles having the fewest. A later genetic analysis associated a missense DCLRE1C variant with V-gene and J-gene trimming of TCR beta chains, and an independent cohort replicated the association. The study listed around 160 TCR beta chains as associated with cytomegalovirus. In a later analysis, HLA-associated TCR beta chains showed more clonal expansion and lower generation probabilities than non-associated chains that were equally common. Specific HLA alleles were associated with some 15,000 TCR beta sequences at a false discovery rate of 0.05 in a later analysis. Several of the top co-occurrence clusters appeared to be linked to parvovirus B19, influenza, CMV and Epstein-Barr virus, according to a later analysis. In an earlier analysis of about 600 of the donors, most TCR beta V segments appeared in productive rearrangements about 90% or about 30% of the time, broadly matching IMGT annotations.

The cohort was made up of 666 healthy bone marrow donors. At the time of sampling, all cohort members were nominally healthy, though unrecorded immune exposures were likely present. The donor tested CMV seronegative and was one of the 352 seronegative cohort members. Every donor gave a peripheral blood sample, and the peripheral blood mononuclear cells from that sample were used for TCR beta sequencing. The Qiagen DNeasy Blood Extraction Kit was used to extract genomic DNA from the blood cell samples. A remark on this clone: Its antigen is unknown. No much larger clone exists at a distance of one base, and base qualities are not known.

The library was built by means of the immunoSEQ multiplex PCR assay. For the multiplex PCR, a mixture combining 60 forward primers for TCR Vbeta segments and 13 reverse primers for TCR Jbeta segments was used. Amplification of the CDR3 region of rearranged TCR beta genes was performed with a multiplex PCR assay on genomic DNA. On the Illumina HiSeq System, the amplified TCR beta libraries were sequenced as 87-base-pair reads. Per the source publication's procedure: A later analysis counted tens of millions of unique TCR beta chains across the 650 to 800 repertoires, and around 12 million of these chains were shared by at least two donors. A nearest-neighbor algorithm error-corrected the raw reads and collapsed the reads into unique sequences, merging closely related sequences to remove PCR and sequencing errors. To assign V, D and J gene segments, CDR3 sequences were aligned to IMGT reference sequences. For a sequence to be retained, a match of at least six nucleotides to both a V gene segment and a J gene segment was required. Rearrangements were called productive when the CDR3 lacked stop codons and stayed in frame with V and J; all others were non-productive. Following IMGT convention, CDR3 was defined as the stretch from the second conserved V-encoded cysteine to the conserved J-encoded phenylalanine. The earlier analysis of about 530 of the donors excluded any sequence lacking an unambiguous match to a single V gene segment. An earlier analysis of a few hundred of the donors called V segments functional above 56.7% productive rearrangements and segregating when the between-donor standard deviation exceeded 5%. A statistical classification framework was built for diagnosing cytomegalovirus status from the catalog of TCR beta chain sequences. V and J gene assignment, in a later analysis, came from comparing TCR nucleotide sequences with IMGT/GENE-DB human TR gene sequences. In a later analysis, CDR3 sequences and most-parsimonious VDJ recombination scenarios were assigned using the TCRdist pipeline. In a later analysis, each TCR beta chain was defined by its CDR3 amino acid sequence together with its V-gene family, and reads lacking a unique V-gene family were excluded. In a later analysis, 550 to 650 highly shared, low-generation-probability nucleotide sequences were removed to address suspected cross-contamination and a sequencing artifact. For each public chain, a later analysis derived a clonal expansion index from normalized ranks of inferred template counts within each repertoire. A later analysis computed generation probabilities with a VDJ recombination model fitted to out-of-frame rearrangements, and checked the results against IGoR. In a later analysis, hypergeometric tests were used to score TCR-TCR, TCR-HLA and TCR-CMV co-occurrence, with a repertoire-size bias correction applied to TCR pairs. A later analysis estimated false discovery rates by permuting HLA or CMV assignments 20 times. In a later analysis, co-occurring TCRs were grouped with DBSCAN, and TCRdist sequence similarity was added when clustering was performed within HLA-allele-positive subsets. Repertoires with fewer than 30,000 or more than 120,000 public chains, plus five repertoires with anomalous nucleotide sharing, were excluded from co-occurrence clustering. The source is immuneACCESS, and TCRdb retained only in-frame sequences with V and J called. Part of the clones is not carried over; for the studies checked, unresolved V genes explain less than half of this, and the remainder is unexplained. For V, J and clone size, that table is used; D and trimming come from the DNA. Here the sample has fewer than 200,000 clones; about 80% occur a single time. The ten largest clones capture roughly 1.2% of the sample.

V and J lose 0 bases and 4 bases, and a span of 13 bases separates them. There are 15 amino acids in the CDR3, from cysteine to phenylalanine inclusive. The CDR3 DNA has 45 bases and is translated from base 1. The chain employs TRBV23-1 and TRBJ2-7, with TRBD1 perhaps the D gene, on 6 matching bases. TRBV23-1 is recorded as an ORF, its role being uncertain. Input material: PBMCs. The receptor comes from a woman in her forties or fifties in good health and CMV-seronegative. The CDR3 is CASSQSKGGRYEQYF. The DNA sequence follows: TGCGCCAGCAGTCAATCAAAAGGGGGACGGTACGAGCAGTACTTC.